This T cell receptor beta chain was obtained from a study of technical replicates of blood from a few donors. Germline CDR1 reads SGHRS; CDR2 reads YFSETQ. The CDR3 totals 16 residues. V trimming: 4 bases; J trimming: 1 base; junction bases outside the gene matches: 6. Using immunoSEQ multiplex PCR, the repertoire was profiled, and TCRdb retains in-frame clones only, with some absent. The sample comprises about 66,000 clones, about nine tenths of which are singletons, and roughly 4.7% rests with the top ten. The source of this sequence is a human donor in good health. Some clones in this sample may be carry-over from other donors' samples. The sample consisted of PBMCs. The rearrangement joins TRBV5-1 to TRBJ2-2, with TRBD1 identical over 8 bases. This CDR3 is CASSPGGTGNTGELFF. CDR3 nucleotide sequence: TGCGCCAGCAGCCCAGGCGGGACAGGGAACACCGGGGAGCTGTTTTTT. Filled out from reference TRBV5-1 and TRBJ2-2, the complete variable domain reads KAGVTQTPRYLIKTRGQQVTLSCSPISGHRSVSWYQQTPGQGLQFLFEYFSETQRNKGNFPGRFSGRQFSNSRSEMNVSTLELGDSALYLCASSPGGTGNTGELFFGEGSRLTVL.